One T cell receptor (beta chain) is described in this entry. Its antigen remains undetermined. The record has no base qualities; no much larger clone is one base away. Total RNA was extracted from unfractionated whole blood that had been collected in Tempus Blood RNA tubes. Four or five healthy volunteers were used as TCR sequencing controls and were bled at day 0, 2 weeks and 6 weeks. The sample belongs to a study of human T cells and chemical hapten exposure (dated by TCRdb to the early 2020s). General notes on the study: Libraries were combined into a pool for sequencing, and differences in TCR yield between samples came mainly from small differences in library volumes within the pool. The study tracked peripheral blood TCR repertoire changes in vivo during primary and secondary sensitization to the hapten diphenylcyclopropenone (DPC) in alopecia patients. On the study overall, not on this receptor specifically: After repeated subsampling, changes were observed in the strength of the expansion versus patch-test correlation and in the threshold at which the correlation became significant. DPC sensitization did not change the number of TCRs with a frequency above 1 in 1000, and there was no evidence of changes in global repertoire structure.

During library preparation, unique molecular identifiers were attached to individual cDNA molecules so that TCRs could be counted quantitatively and reproducibly. For every blood RNA sample, sequencing covered both the TCR alpha and TCR beta chains. As for how the authors treated the data: A median of roughly 98,000 TCRs per sample was observed, with a range of about 23,224 to 700,000. V, J and CDR3 annotation of the TCR reads was carried out using the Decombinator software suite. For PS versus PT1 abundance plots, all samples were subsampled to the same number of TCRs (28,000). TCRs were defined as expanded if absent before sensitization and observed at least eight times at the 2-week time point. Starting from the raw public reads, TCRdb applied fastp trimming at Q25, assembled clones with MiXCR and retained in-frame beta chains. Rows are combined by CDR3 protein, so each entry shows the most common genes and DNA. What appears here as the V and J calls and clone size reflects TCRdb's work, not the paper's. Here the sample has about 120,000 distinct CDR3 sequences; approximately 9.3% occur a single time. The ten top clones hold around 1.4% of the sample.

The CDR3 holds 14 amino acids from the cysteine to the phenylalanine. Kept here is only the CDR3 DNA, which spans 42 bases and is read in frame from base 1. Based on the germline V gene, the CDR1 and CDR2 sequences are SQVTM and ANQGSEA. Trimming removed 3 bases from V and 3 bases from J; the gene matches leave 6 bases unexplained. The rearrangement joined TRBV29-1 to TRBJ2-7; a stretch of 9 junction bases matches TRBD1. Sequencing was performed on whole blood. This clonotype originated in a human donor in good health. Some clones in this sample may be carry-over from other donors' samples. Donor details come from another sample of the same person, matched by shared clones. CDR3 sequence: CSVEQDRGVYEQYF. At the DNA level, the sequence is TGCAGCGTTGAGCAGGACAGGGGTGTCTACGAGCAGTACTTC.